These T cell receptor beta chains were read from a single sample in a study of blood T cells in healthy people across ages. Using its own MiXCR run on the 5' RACE reads, TCRdb lists one record per CDR3 protein. The repertoire consists of hundreds of thousands of distinct CDR3 sequences, with about 30% occurring once and the leading ten covering roughly a sixth. Sequenced input: blood. The receptors were gathered from an elderly woman in good health. Each CDR3 is given without its conserved first and last residue.

J gene,V gene,CDR3 protein
TRBJ1-3,TRBV7-2,ASSFGDLGQKNTIY
TRBJ1-4,TRBV7-9,ASSLQETGNEKLF
TRBJ2-7,TRBV7-9,ASDLAGGEQY
TRBJ2-3,TRBV12-3/TRBV12-4,ASTFGGVADTQY
TRBJ2-3,TRBV11-2,ASSLVSIQGDTQY
TRBJ1-2,TRBV4-1,ASSQVERGAGYGYT
TRBJ1-5,TRBV29-1,SVRTASNQPQH
TRBJ2-6,TRBV12-3/TRBV12-4,ASSSGTLFTGANVLT
TRBJ2-3,TRBV4-3,ASSQEMPGQGATDTQY
TRBJ2-3,TRBV7-7,ASSSTGFSTDTQY
TRBJ1-1,TRBV6-2/TRBV6-3,ASGPLARATEAF
TRBJ2-1,TRBV20-1,SAISGEGVEF
TRBJ2-3,TRBV18,ASSPTTPMPTDTQY
TRBJ2-5,TRBV12-1,ASSPARTQKEAQY
TRBJ2-2,TRBV21-1,ASSLPGTENLNTGELF
TRBJ1-5,TRBV6-6,ASSLPGGAPVPQH
TRBJ2-5,TRBV4-1,ASSPSNRGGGETQY
TRBJ2-1,TRBV30,AWSVQAGDYNEQF
TRBJ2-7,TRBV15,ATSKPGQGVYEQY
.,TRBV4-2,ASSQGWGTQY
TRBJ2-2,TRBV7-2,ASSLASTNTGELF
TRBJ1-2,TRBV3-1,ASSQGNNIGYT
TRBJ2-6,TRBV29-1,SVSTGSGANVLT
TRBJ2-1,TRBV7-3,ASSSGLPNNEQF
TRBJ2-7,TRBV6-2/TRBV6-3,ASSYSSGIPYEQY
TRBJ2-5,TRBV20-1,SATDRAFQETQY
TRBJ2-5,TRBV3-1,ASSGFTSGEQETQY
TRBJ2-5,TRBV6-2/TRBV6-3,ASSYVVGGTQY
TRBJ2-4,TRBV6-1,ASSEVGTGSLVQY
TRBJ1-2,TRBV5-6,ASSWGSAGYGYT
TRBJ2-5,TRBV18,ASSPPYSQETQY
TRBJ1-4,TRBV30,AWSVPSGKLF
TRBJ2-3,TRBV5-8,ASSPTELPNTQY
TRBJ2-1,TRBV20-1,STAGLGDEQF
TRBJ2-3,TRBV29-1,SIRGTGSTDTQY
TRBJ1-1,TRBV7-9,ASSLEFGPDEAF
TRBJ2-1,TRBV3-1,ATGSGSLKF
TRBJ2-4,TRBV11-2,ASSLESQGFEQY